Given below is one T cell receptor beta chain in context. Its cognate antigen has yet to be identified. No quality values exist for individual bases; no much larger clone is one base distant. CDR1 and CDR2, looked up from the germline V gene, are SGHRS and YFSETQ. The germline ends are 5 bases apart after V is trimmed by 0 bases and J by 2 bases. Its CDR3 holds 13 amino acids, cysteine through phenylalanine. CDR3 DNA only is kept here, 39 bases in frame from base 1. The sample belongs to a study of control samples from healthy donors and cancer patients (TCRdb year 2020). Preparation of the library involved the immunoSEQ multiplex PCR assay. This immuneACCESS table, as held by TCRdb, lists in-frame sequences with V and J called but not all clones. Of the missing ones, under half trace to an unresolved V gene in checked studies; the others have no known cause. The sample profile shows under 200,000 clones; about nine tenths of them were found once. The ten largest make up approximately 1.4% of the sample.

The chain is encoded by TRBV5-1 joined to TRBJ1-2; the D gene assignment is ambiguous. The sequencing sample was made of blood. This TCR derives from a woman in her twenties or thirties in good health. Here is the DNA: TGCGCCAGCAGCTTGGAGACCAACTATGGCTACACCTTC. Its protein is CASSLETNYGYTF.